One and the same sample provided the 27 T cell receptor beta chains below, sequenced in a study of T-cell reconstitution after alpha-beta-depleted transplantation in children. It was with unique molecular identifiers that the TCRbeta library was prepared. TCRdb re-derived calls from the PCR reads in MiXCR, one entry per CDR3 protein. The data contain just under 550,000 distinct CDR3 sequences, around 16% of them singletons. The sequences come from PBMCs from the stem cell graft donor, collected from the stem cell graft. These receptors all come from a human donor who donated a stem cell graft to a child with acute lymphoblastic leukemia.

This clonotype was recorded a few times. The chain carries TRBV28 and TRBJ2-4; unclear D gene. V gave up 4 bases and J gave up 0 bases, with 7 bases separating them. The CDR3 loop spans 14 amino acids. Per germline, CDR1 MDHEN and CDR2 SYDVKM. CDR3 DNA: TGTGCCAGCAGTTCCGTCCTAGCCAAAAACATTCAGTACTTC. It translates to CASSSVLAKNIQYF.

The chain couples TRBV2 to TRBJ2-1, with unresolved D. The CDR3 consists of 13 residues. Germline CDR1 reads SNHLY; CDR2 reads FYNNEI. V lost 8 bases and J lost 6, with 14 bases in between. The DNA of the CDR3 is TGTGCCAGCTCCCGGCCCCTGAGCAATGAGCAGTTCTTC. Residues: CASSRPLSNEQFF. Based on the CDR3 plus reference TRBV2 and TRBJ2-1, the full variable domain is EPEVTQTPSHQVTQMGQEVILRCVPISNHLYFYWYRQILGQKVEFLVSFYNNEISEKSEIFDDQFSVERPDGSNFTLKIRSTKLEDSAMYFCASSRPLSNEQFFGPGTRLTVL.

The rearrangement uses TRBV4-1 and TRBJ2-3; 7 positions agree with TRBD1. With 3 bases clipped from V and 4 bases from J, the junction kept 7 bases outside the gene matches. CDR1 is MGHRA, CDR2 YSYEKL, per germline. The CDR3 is made up of 15 amino acids. The DNA for the CDR3 is TGCGCCAGCAGCCAGACAGGGCTGTTCCCAGATACGCAGTATTTT. This translates into CASSQTGLFPDTQYF.

J is TRBJ1-5 and V is TRBV7-9; D possibly corresponds to TRBD1 (5 bases). The germline gives CDR1 SEHNR, CDR2 FQNEAQ (reference sequence). This CDR3 is 17 amino acids long. The V gene lost 4 bases and the J gene lost 1 base, with 17 bases spanning the gap. CDR3 amino acids: CASSSWDRLRSNQPQHF. The CDR3 coding sequence is TGTGCCAGCAGCTCCTGGGACCGCTTGAGGAGCAATCAGCCCCAGCATTTT.

The rearrangement uses TRBV6-5 and TRBJ1-1; no firm D call. Germline V CDR1 and CDR2: MNHEY, SVGAGI. This CDR3 is built from 16 residues. Between the trimmed V and J ends, which lost 0 bases and 8 bases, there was a span of 19 bases. The CDR3 reads CASSYSFRKGGTEAFF. CDR3 nucleotides: TGTGCCAGCAGTTACTCCTTTCGGAAGGGTGGAACGGAAGCTTTCTTT.

This chain links TRBV12-3 or TRBV12-4 with TRBJ2-2; 14 nucleotides match TRBD2. The CDR3 extends over 17 amino acids. Trimming at V came to 5 bases and at J to 6 bases, leaving 8 bases not matched to a gene. As DNA, the CDR3 is TGTGCCAGCAGTCCAGGACTAGCGGGAGGTCTGGCCGGGGAGCTGTTTTTT. Protein: CASSPGLAGGLAGELFF.

The rearrangement uses TRBV20-1 and TRBJ2-7; 11 bases are shared with TRBD2. The germline gives CDR1 DFQATT, CDR2 SNEGSKA (reference sequence). V dropped 5 bases and J dropped 2; count of bases not matched to a gene: 8. This CDR3 contains 15 residues. The CDR3 DNA sequence: TGCAGTGCTTTCTTCGTACTAGCGGGAGCCTACGAGCAGTACTTC. It yields the protein CSAFFVLAGAYEQYF.

The genes are TRBV20-1 and TRBJ2-1; D perhaps matches TRBD2 (5 bases). The CDR3 runs to 15 residues. The germline V and J ends were trimmed by 1 base and 0 bases, with 10 bases remaining between them. The V gene's germline CDR1 is DFQATT and CDR2 SNEGSKA (reference sequence). The CDR3 loop is CSARVGSASYNEQFF. DNA of the CDR3: TGCAGTGCTAGAGTAGGTAGCGCCTCCTACAATGAGCAGTTCTTC.

This clonotype was seen only a few times. V gene TRBV6-1 combines with J gene TRBJ2-1, with 9 bases fitting TRBD1. The CDR3 has 15 amino acids. Trimming at V came to 7 bases and at J to 4 bases, leaving 8 bases not matched to a gene. Per germline, CDR1 MNHNS and CDR2 SASEGT. The CDR3 reads CASNDRGQGYNEQFF. The CDR3 DNA is TGTGCCAGCAACGATAGGGGACAGGGATACAATGAGCAGTTCTTC.

This clonotype was counted a few times. The rearrangement links TRBV7-3 to TRBJ2-1; TRBD2 matches 11 bases. From germline, CDR1 is SGHTA and CDR2 FQGTGA. The CDR3 runs to 15 residues. With 5 bases clipped from V and 6 bases from J, the junction kept 6 bases outside the gene matches. CDR3 nucleotide sequence: TGTGCCAGCAGCCCACCGGGACTAGCGGCCAATGAGCAGTTCTTC. Amino acids: CASSPPGLAANEQFF.

This clonotype appeared a few times. J is TRBJ1-5 and V is TRBV2; perhaps TRBD1 as D (6 bases). The germline V gene encodes CDR1 SNHLY and CDR2 FYNNEI. V lost 7 bases and J 5 bases, leaving 18 bases between the germline ends. CDR3 length: 15 amino acids. CDR3 in DNA: TGTGCCAGCACCGCTGAGGGGGGTGGCCATCAGCCCCAGCATTTT. This gives the protein CASTAEGGGHQPQHF.

A few counts support this clonotype. This CDR3 is CASSVEPDTEAFF. In DNA form, the CDR3 reads TGTGCCAGCAGCGTAGAGCCTGACACTGAAGCTTTCTTT. The J gene is TRBJ1-1, the V gene TRBV9; D gene ambiguous. The CDR3 runs 13 residues. The V end lost 0 bases, the J end lost 3 bases, and 6 bases lay between the germline ends. From germline, CDR1 is SGDLS and CDR2 YYNGEE.

In this sample, this clonotype turned up many times. V gene TRBV3-1 combines with J gene TRBJ2-2; tentatively, D is TRBD1 (6 bases). The CDR3 length is 14 residues. Trimming stripped 5 bases from V and 1 base from J, with 8 bases between. Germline V gives CDR1 LGHDT, CDR2 YNNKEL (reference sequence). The CDR3 nucleotides are TGTGCCAGCAGCGCGACAGGGAACACCGGGGAGCTGTTTTTT. Its protein product is CASSATGNTGELFF. The complete variable domain, with remaining parts taken from reference TRBV3-1 and TRBJ2-2, reads DTAVSQTPKYLVTQMGNDKSIKCEQNLGHDTMYWYKQDSKKFLKIMFSYNNKELIINETVPNRFSPKSPDKAHLNLHINSLELGDSAVYFCASSATGNTGELFFGEGSRLTVL.

This clonotype came up a few times. V and J are TRBV7-3 and TRBJ1-2; 10 positions match TRBD1. Germline values: CDR1 SGHTA, CDR2 FQGTGA. V trimming: 5 bases; J trimming: 4 bases; junction bases outside the gene matches: 7. The length of the CDR3 is 15 residues. The CDR3 region is CASSPTGGAGYGYTF. The CDR3 bases are TGTGCCAGCAGCCCGACAGGGGGCGCGGGCTATGGCTACACCTTC.

The V gene is TRBV7-9, the J gene TRBJ2-7; 9 bases are shared with TRBD1. CDR3 length: 14 amino acids. Germline V gene data show CDR1 as SEHNR and CDR2 as FQNEAQ (reference sequence). V shed 2 bases, J shed 7 bases, and the junction held 6 bases outside the gene matches. CDR3 residues: CASSLTGGLSEQYF. CDR3 DNA: TGTGCCAGCAGCTTAACAGGGGGCCTTTCGGAGCAGTACTTC.

This clonotype was detected only a few times. V and J are TRBV18 and TRBJ2-4; D not resolved. The CDR3 has 18 amino acids. The ends were cut back, 2 bases at V and 0 bases at J, with 17 bases in the middle. The germline V gene has CDR1 KGHSH and CDR2 LQKENI. CDR3 DNA: TGTGCCAGCTCACCAGGAAGGAGTGGCCAGTTAGCCAAAAACATTCAGTACTTC. It specifies CASSPGRSGQLAKNIQYF. Together with reference TRBV18 and TRBJ2-4, the CDR3 gives the full variable domain: NAGVMQNPRHLVRRRGQEARLRCSPMKGHSHVYWYRQLPEEGLKFMVYLQKENIIDESGMPKERFSAEFPKEGPSILRIQQVVRGDSAAYFCASSPGRSGQLAKNIQYFGAGTRLSVL.

The chain is built from TRBV6-5 and TRBJ2-7; D remains ambiguous. Germline loops: CDR1 MNHEY, CDR2 SVGAGI. The CDR3 runs 12 residues. V lost 6 bases, J lost 3 bases, and 9 bases lay in between. CDR3 bases: TGTGCCAGCAGGGTTGGGGACTACGAGCAGTACTTC. This translates into CASRVGDYEQYF.

This sequence joins TRBV10-3 and TRBJ2-1; 8 bases are shared with TRBD1. This CDR3 has 12 amino acids. Trimming cost V 8 bases and J 3 bases; bases outside gene matches: 0. Germline loops: CDR1 ENHRY, CDR2 SYGVKD. The CDR3 loop is CAIDRGYNEQFF. The CDR3 DNA follows: TGTGCCATCGACAGGGGCTACAATGAGCAGTTCTTC.

In its sample, this clonotype was seen a few times. The chain couples TRBV9 to TRBJ2-1; TRBD2 aligns across 10 bases. The CDR3 runs 17 residues. V trimming: 0 bases; J trimming: 0 bases; junction bases outside the gene matches: 3. CDR1 and CDR2 (germline): SGDLS, YYNGEE. The DNA for the CDR3 is TGTGCCAGCAGCGTAGGGCTAGCGGGAGTCTCCTACAATGAGCAGTTCTTC. Its translation is CASSVGLAGVSYNEQFF.

This clonotype was detected ten times or more. The gene calls are TRBV15 and TRBJ2-6; D is unresolved. Trimming cost V 0 bases and J 0 bases, with 6 bases left between them. Germline CDR1 is LNHNV and CDR2 is YYDKDF (reference sequence). CDR3 length: 16 residues. The CDR3 DNA reads TGTGCCACCAGCAGAGACGCGAACTCTGGGGCCAACGTCCTGACTTTC. Translation gives CATSRDANSGANVLTF. Complete variable domain (other parts from reference TRBV15 and TRBJ2-6): DAMVIQNPRYQVTQFGKPVTLSCSQTLNHNVMYWYQQKSSQAPKLLFHYYDKDFNNEADTPDNFQSRRPNTSFCFLDIRSPGLGDTAMYLCATSRDANSGANVLTFGAGSRLTVL.

This clonotype was seen a few times. V usage is TRBV25-1 and J usage is TRBJ1-2, with D perhaps matching TRBD1 (5 bases). The V end was cut by 2 bases, the J end by 4 bases, with 11 bases between. This CDR3 region has 14 residues. CDR1 is MGHDK, CDR2 SYGVNS, per germline. This chain's CDR3 is CASSEQGYFYGYTF. The CDR3 DNA reads as TGTGCCAGCAGTGAACAGGGCTACTTCTATGGCTACACCTTC.

A word on this clonotype: An end of the junction does not agree with germline; a read error may underlie this. The V and J genes are TRBV6-1 and TRBJ2-7; 9 nucleotides match TRBD1. The CDR3 totals 14 residues. Germline lookup yields CDR1 MNHNS and CDR2 SASEGT. The CDR3 region has the DNA TGTGCCAGCAGGGGGACAGGGTCTTCCTACGACCAGTACTTC. Its translation: CASRGTGSSYDQYF.

There are a few counts of this clonotype. CDR3 sequence: CASQETDKYEQYF. In nucleotides, the CDR3 is TGTGCCAGTCAGGAGACAGACAAATACGAGCAGTACTTC. The chain carries TRBV19 and TRBJ2-7, with D tentatively TRBD1 (5 bases). From germline, CDR1 is LNHDA and CDR2 SQIVND (reference sequence). The CDR3 contains 13 residues. The V end was cut by 8 bases, the J end by 4 bases, with 15 bases between.

The chain has TRBV20-1 and TRBJ2-1, with 7 bases that match TRBD2. V shed 2 bases and J 1 base; nucleotides not matched to a gene: 17. Germline V gene lookup returns CDR1 DFQATT and CDR2 SNEGSKA (reference sequence). The CDR3 loop spans 19 amino acids. The CDR3 protein is CSARSPNLIGRSSYNEQFF. CDR3 nucleotides: TGCAGTGCTAGATCTCCTAATCTAATCGGGAGGTCATCCTACAATGAGCAGTTCTTC.

This clonotype was counted between two and nine times. The chain recombines TRBV2 with TRBJ2-1, with 11 bases identical to TRBD2. CDR1 and CDR2 (germline): SNHLY, FYNNEI. V trimming: 6 bases; J trimming: 0 bases; junction bases outside the gene matches: 10. This CDR3 contains 18 residues. Here the CDR3 DNA reads TGTGCCAGCAGGGACCCCGGGACTAGCGGTTCCTCCTACAATGAGCAGTTCTTC. Protein sequence: CASRDPGTSGSSYNEQFF.

This clonotype has more than one count but fewer than ten. The chain couples TRBV13 to TRBJ2-3; D is perhaps TRBD2 (6 bases). The V gene's germline CDR1 is PRHDT and CDR2 FYEKMQ (reference sequence). This CDR3 has 17 residues. V was pared by 4 bases and J by 3 bases, with 20 bases between. Here the CDR3 reads CASSSGRRATLTDTQYF. CDR3 sequence (DNA): TGTGCCAGCAGCTCGGGGAGGCGGGCGACGCTGACAGATACGCAGTATTTT.

This clonotype was counted at least ten times. V is TRBV7-9 and J is TRBJ2-5; 8 nucleotides line up with TRBD2. Germline assignment: CDR1 SEHNR and CDR2 FQNEAQ (reference sequence). This CDR3 is 15 amino acids long. After removal of 2 bases from V and 2 bases from J, the junction contained 4 bases not matched to a gene. The CDR3 region is CASSLSLAGQETQYF. For the CDR3, the DNA is TGTGCCAGCAGCTTATCCCTAGCGGGTCAAGAGACCCAGTACTTC.